What follows are 15 T cell receptor beta chains derived from one specimen sequenced in a study of identifying expanded T cells in peripheral blood. Here immunoSEQ multiplex PCR was the method, and the copy in TCRdb shows in-frame clones only, minus some. This table holds about 81,000 clones, roughly 84% found once. The specimen was blood. Receptors were obtained from a person between 18 and 70 years old in good health.

The chain is built from TRBV5-1 and TRBJ1-4; TRBD1 might be the D (5 bases). The CDR3 consists of 13 residues. V lost 1 base to trimming and J lost 8 bases, with 9 bases between them. CDR1 and CDR2 from the germline V gene are SGHRS and YFSETQ. CDR3 DNA sequence: TGCGCCAGCAGCTTGCCAGGGTCGGAAAAACTGTTTTTT. It yields the protein CASSLPGSEKLFF.

The chain carries TRBV5-6 and TRBJ1-1, with D unclear. From germline, CDR1 is SGHDT and CDR2 YYEEEE. The CDR3 runs 14 residues. The V and J ends lost 0 bases and 5 bases respectively, with 11 bases between them. The CDR3, as DNA: TGTGCCAGCAGCTTGGTTAGGGTAGGGACTGAAGCTTTCTTT. Translating it yields CASSLVRVGTEAFF.

Turning to this clone: The junction differs from germline at one of its ends, possibly a read error. The chain carries TRBV7-7 and TRBJ2-1; D not resolved. Germline V lookup: CDR1 SSHAT, CDR2 FNYEAQ (reference sequence). CDR3 size: 15 residues. CDR3 sequence reads: CASSLAGSGHNEQFF. As DNA, the CDR3 is TGTGCTAGCAGTTTAGCCGGGTCAGGACACAATGAGCAGTTCTTC.

The V gene is TRBV18, the J gene TRBJ2-5; D is unclear. Germline assignment: CDR1 KGHSH and CDR2 LQKENI. The CDR3 sequence is 15 residues long. V was cut by 3 bases and J by 3 bases, with 14 bases left in between. CDR3 region: CASSPLPNPKETQYF. The CDR3 bases are TGTGCCAGCTCACCGCTTCCCAATCCTAAAGAGACCCAGTACTTC.

The chain is built from TRBV4-2 and TRBJ2-3, with D possibly being TRBD1 (5 bases). Germline V gives CDR1 LGHNA, CDR2 YNFKEQ. V gave up 4 bases and J gave up 2 bases, with 13 bases separating them. The CDR3 length is 15 residues. This CDR3 is CASSLQRGFTDTQYF. CDR3 DNA: TGTGCCAGCAGCCTCCAAAGGGGCTTCACAGATACGCAGTATTTT.

The table lists this clone with many counts. The chain has TRBV5-4 and TRBJ2-5, with D possibly matching TRBD2 (5 bases). CDR3 size: 14 residues. Germline loops: CDR1 SGHNT, CDR2 YYREEE (reference sequence). Trimming left V 0 bases short and J 1 base short, with 7 bases between. As DNA, the CDR3 is TGTGCCAGCAGCTTGGGGCGGGCCCAAGAGACCCAGTACTTC. This codes for CASSLGRAQETQYF.

The chain uses TRBV5-8 and TRBJ1-1; D uncertain. The CDR3 has 15 amino acids. Trimming stripped 0 bases from V and 0 bases from J, with 9 bases between. The V gene's germline CDR1 is SGHTS and CDR2 YDEGEE. CDR3 residues: CASSLGQNLNTEAFF. DNA of the CDR3: TGTGCCAGCAGCTTGGGGCAGAACTTGAACACTGAAGCTTTCTTT.

V and J are TRBV5-1 and TRBJ2-1, with 13 bases fitting TRBD2. Per germline, CDR1 SGHRS and CDR2 YFSETQ. The CDR3 length is 16 residues. After removal of 0 bases from V and 6 bases from J, the junction contained 3 bases not matched to a gene. The CDR3 DNA follows: TGCGCCAGCAGCTTGGCCAGACTAGCGGGAGGCAATGAGCAGTTCTTC. Its translation is CASSLARLAGGNEQFF.

The chain uses TRBV19 and TRBJ2-1; D may be TRBD2 (6 bases). The germline gives CDR1 LNHDA, CDR2 SQIVND (reference sequence). This CDR3 comprises 13 residues. The V end lost 7 bases, the J end lost 6 bases, and 13 bases lay between the germline ends. DNA for the CDR3: TGTGCCAGTATGGAGGGCGGTGGCAATGAGCAGTTCTTC. This translates into CASMEGGGNEQFF. Based on the CDR3 plus reference TRBV19 and TRBJ2-1, the full variable domain is DGGITQSPKYLFRKEGQNVTLSCEQNLNHDAMYWYRQDPGQGLRLIYYSQIVNDFQKGDIAEGYSVSREKKESFPLTVTSAQKNPTAFYLCASMEGGGNEQFFGPGTRLTVL.

The V gene is TRBV19, the J gene TRBJ2-2; the match to TRBD1 covers 9 bases. The germline gives CDR1 LNHDA, CDR2 SQIVND (reference sequence). This CDR3 contains 23 residues. Unmatched junction bases numbered 26, after V lost 3 bases and J lost 3 bases. CDR3 protein: CASSIIWDESVVSGQGYTGELFF. Written as DNA, the CDR3 is TGTGCCAGTAGTATTATATGGGACGAGTCGGTAGTATCGGGACAGGGTTACACCGGGGAGCTGTTTTTT.

The chain joins TRBV5-4 to TRBJ2-7, with 9 bases matching TRBD2. The ends lost 0 bases at V and 6 bases at J; junction bases unmatched: 10. Germline CDR1 and CDR2: SGHNT and YYREEE (reference sequence). This CDR3 contains 16 residues. The CDR3 loop is CASSLGGLAGSGEQYF. The CDR3 DNA reads TGTGCCAGCAGCTTGGGAGGGCTAGCGGGATCCGGCGAGCAGTACTTC.

This clone counts as medium-sized. V gene TRBV5-4 combines with J gene TRBJ1-4; D is uncertain. The V end lost 6 bases, the J end lost 2 bases, and 8 bases lay between the germline ends. The CDR3 is 13 residues long. Germline CDR1 and CDR2: SGHNT and YYREEE (reference sequence). The CDR3 sequence: CASTSGTNEKLFF. In DNA form, the CDR3 reads TGTGCCAGCACAAGTGGCACTAATGAAAAACTGTTTTTT.

This chain links TRBV28 with TRBJ2-2; weak D call: TRBD2 (6 bases). The CDR3 length is 15 residues. V gave up 0 bases and J gave up 5 bases, with 10 bases separating them. CDR1 and CDR2 from the germline V gene are MDHEN and SYDVKM. This CDR3 is CASSLWGLTTGELFF. Here the CDR3 DNA reads TGTGCCAGCAGTTTATGGGGACTGACTACCGGGGAGCTGTTTTTT. Drawing the rest from reference TRBV28 and TRBJ2-2, the complete variable domain is DVKVTQSSRYLVKRTGEKVFLECVQDMDHENMFWYRQDPGLGLRLIYFSYDVKMKEKGDIPEGYSVSREKKERFSLILESASTNQTSMYLCASSLWGLTTGELFFGEGSRLTVL.

The gene calls are TRBV5-1 and TRBJ2-2; D may be TRBD1 (5 bases). This CDR3 has 16 amino acids. Looked up from germline, CDR1 is SGHRS and CDR2 is YFSETQ. Deletions cut 0 bases from V and 4 bases from J, with 13 bases between. DNA of the CDR3: TGCGCCAGCAGCTTGGGAGTCCAGGGCATCACCGGGGAGCTGTTTTTT. It yields the protein CASSLGVQGITGELFF.

The V gene is TRBV2, the J gene TRBJ2-2, with 8 positions matching TRBD1. CDR3 size: 14 residues. The V segment lost 7 bases and the J segment 1 base; nucleotides outside the gene matches: 2. Germline CDR1 reads SNHLY; CDR2 reads FYNNEI. CDR3 in DNA: TGTGCCAGCACTGGGACAGGGAACACCGGGGAGCTGTTTTTT. Translation: CASTGTGNTGELFF.